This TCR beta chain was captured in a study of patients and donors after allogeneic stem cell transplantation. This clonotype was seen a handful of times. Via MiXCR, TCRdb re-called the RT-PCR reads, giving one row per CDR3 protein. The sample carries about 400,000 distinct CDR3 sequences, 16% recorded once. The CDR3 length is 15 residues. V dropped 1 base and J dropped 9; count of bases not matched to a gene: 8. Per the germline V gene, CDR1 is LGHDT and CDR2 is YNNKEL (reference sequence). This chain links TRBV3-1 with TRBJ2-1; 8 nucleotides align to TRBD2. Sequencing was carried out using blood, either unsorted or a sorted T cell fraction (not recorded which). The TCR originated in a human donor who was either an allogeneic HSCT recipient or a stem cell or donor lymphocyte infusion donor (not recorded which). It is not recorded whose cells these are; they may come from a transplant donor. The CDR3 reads CASSQGGRPFGEQFF. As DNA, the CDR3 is TGTGCCAGCAGCCAAGGCGGGAGGCCCTTCGGTGAGCAGTTCTTC.